Shown below are 12 T cell receptor beta chains from a single sample sequenced in a study of blood T cell repertoires in COVID-19. The protocol was immunoSEQ multiplex PCR, while the TCRdb copy is restricted to in-frame clones and leaves out a portion. The repertoire holds about 240,000 clones, with about 82% as singletons. The specimen was peripheral blood. These receptors all stem from a woman between 55 and 75 years old with active or convalescent COVID-19.

This clone was found a few times. In DNA, the CDR3 is TGTGCCATCAGTAGGACAGGGAGTAACTATGGCTACACCTTC. Its translation is CAISRTGSNYGYTF. V usage is TRBV10-3 and J usage is TRBJ1-2, with 8 bases lining up with TRBD1. The V and J ends lost 5 bases and 1 base, in that order; junction bases with no gene match: 3. This CDR3 has 14 residues. Germline CDR1 and CDR2: ENHRY and SYGVKD.

V is TRBV2 and J is TRBJ2-7; the D gene is possibly TRBD2 (7 bases). Trimming shortened V by 6 bases and J by 4 bases, and 16 bases separated the two germline ends. This CDR3 region has 14 residues. Per germline, CDR1 SNHLY and CDR2 FYNNEI. CDR3 sequence (DNA): TGTGCCAGCAGCTTAGGGGGGGGTTTTTACGAGCAGTACTTC. This translates into CASSLGGGFYEQYF.

The rearrangement links TRBV4-1 to TRBJ1-4; perhaps TRBD1 as D (6 bases). V gave up 2 bases and J gave up 2 bases, with 18 bases separating them. Germline V gives CDR1 MGHRA, CDR2 YSYEKL. The CDR3 sequence is 18 residues long. The DNA for the CDR3 is TGCGCCAGCAGCCAAACCGGGACAATGTTTTCGACTAATGAAAAACTGTTTTTT. Residues: CASSQTGTMFSTNEKLFF.

In this sample, this clone turned up once. The chain couples TRBV28 to TRBJ2-1; 7 bases line up with TRBD2. CDR3 length: 15 amino acids. Trimming cost V 5 bases and J 6 bases; bases outside gene matches: 10. Looked up from germline, CDR1 is MDHEN and CDR2 is SYDVKM. The CDR3 loop reads CASSPQAGTFNEQFF. In DNA form, the CDR3 reads TGTGCCAGCAGTCCCCAAGCGGGAACCTTCAATGAGCAGTTCTTC.

The chain combines TRBV28 with TRBJ1-1, with D possibly matching TRBD1 (5 bases). Germline values: CDR1 MDHEN, CDR2 SYDVKM. The CDR3 consists of 15 residues. V lost 4 bases and J lost 0, with 12 bases in between. Here the CDR3 reads CASSSRVWMNTEAFF. CDR3 in DNA: TGTGCCAGCAGTTCCAGGGTATGGATGAACACTGAAGCTTTCTTT.

This clone was observed a few times. The chain combines TRBV19 with TRBJ2-2, with D unresolved. This CDR3 is built from 12 residues. The ends were cut back, 7 bases at V and 6 bases at J, with 9 bases in the middle. Germline loops: CDR1 LNHDA, CDR2 SQIVND (reference sequence). The DNA for the CDR3 is TGTGCCAGTACTTATAGCCCCGGGGAGCTGTTTTTT. As protein: CASTYSPGELFF.

This chain connects TRBV20-1 to TRBJ2-2; no definite D call. CDR1 and CDR2 from the germline V gene are DFQATT and SNEGSKA (reference sequence). This CDR3 is built from 12 residues. The V end was cut by 3 bases, the J end by 4 bases, with 6 bases between. The CDR3 coding sequence is TGCAGTGCTAGTCCCCGCACCGGGGAGCTGTTTTTT. It specifies CSASPRTGELFF.

The J gene is TRBJ1-1, the V gene TRBV4-2; no clear D. The germline CDR1 and CDR2 sequences are LGHNA and YNFKEQ. V was shortened by 5 bases and J by 0 bases, with 7 bases between the two germline ends. The CDR3 consists of 13 residues. The CDR3 is CASSSQMNTEAFF. The CDR3 DNA follows: TGTGCCAGCAGCTCTCAGATGAACACTGAAGCTTTCTTT.

This rearrangement joins TRBV4-1 to TRBJ1-5; 7 bases match TRBD1. CDR1 and CDR2 (germline): MGHRA, YSYEKL. The CDR3 runs to 16 residues. V dropped 4 bases and J dropped 4; count of bases not matched to a gene: 10. The CDR3 loop reads CASSRHTGDGNQPQHF. The DNA for the CDR3 is TGCGCCAGCAGCCGTCATACAGGGGACGGAAATCAGCCCCAGCATTTT.

V and J are TRBV19 and TRBJ1-5; 7 positions match TRBD1. From germline, CDR1 is LNHDA and CDR2 SQIVND (reference sequence). The CDR3 contains 16 residues. The J segment lost 2 bases and the V segment lost 3 bases, leaving 7 bases of the junction unmatched. Written as DNA, the CDR3 is TGTGCCAGTAGTATGGCCCAGGGGGGTGGCAATCAGCCCCAGCATTTT. Its translation is CASSMAQGGGNQPQHF.

This CDR3 is CALKAGQGSDTQYF. In DNA form, the CDR3 reads TGTGCCCTCAAAGCGGGACAGGGATCAGATACGCAGTATTTT. The chain couples TRBV10-3 to TRBJ2-3; 9 bases fit TRBD1. Germline values: CDR1 ENHRY, CDR2 SYGVKD. The CDR3 contains 14 residues. V was clipped by 11 bases and J by 4 bases; unmatched bases: 10.

The chain has TRBV4-1 and TRBJ1-2, with unresolved D. Trimming shortened V by 1 base and J by 0 bases, and 12 bases separated the two germline ends. CDR1 and CDR2 from the germline V gene are MGHRA and YSYEKL. The CDR3 is 16 residues long. The CDR3 nucleotides read TGCGCCAGCAGCCAAGGATTCGGTATAACTAACTATGGCTACACCTTC. Amino acid sequence: CASSQGFGITNYGYTF.